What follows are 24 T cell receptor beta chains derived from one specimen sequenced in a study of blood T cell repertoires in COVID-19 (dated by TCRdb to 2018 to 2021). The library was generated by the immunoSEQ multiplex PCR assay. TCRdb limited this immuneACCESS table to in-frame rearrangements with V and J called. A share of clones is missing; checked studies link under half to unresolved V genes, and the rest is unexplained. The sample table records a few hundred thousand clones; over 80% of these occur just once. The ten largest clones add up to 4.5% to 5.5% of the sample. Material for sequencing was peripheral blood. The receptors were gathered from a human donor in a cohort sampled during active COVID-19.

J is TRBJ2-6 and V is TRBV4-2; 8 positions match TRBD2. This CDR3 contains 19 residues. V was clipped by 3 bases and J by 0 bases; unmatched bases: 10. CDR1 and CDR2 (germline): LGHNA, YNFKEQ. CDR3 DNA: TGTGCCAGCAGCCATCCCGGACTAGCCGTAAGCTCTGGGGCCAACGTCCTGACTTTC. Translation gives CASSHPGLAVSSGANVLTF.

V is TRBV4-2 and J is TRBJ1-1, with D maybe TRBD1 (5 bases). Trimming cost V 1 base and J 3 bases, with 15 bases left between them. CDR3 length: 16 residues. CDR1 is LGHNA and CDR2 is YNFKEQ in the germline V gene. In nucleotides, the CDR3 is TGTGCCAGCAGCCAAGTGGCAGGGAGGGAAGACACTGAAGCTTTCTTT. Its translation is CASSQVAGREDTEAFF.

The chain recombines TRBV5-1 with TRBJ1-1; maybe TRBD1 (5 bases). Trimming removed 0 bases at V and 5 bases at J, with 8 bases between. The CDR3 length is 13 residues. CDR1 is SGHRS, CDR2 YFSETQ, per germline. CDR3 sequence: CASSLDGGTEAFF. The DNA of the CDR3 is TGCGCCAGCAGCTTGGACGGGGGGACTGAAGCTTTCTTT. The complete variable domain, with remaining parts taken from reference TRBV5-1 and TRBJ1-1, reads KAGVTQTPRYLIKTRGQQVTLSCSPISGHRSVSWYQQTPGQGLQFLFEYFSETQRNKGNFPGRFSGRQFSNSRSEMNVSTLELGDSALYLCASSLDGGTEAFFGQGTRLTVV.

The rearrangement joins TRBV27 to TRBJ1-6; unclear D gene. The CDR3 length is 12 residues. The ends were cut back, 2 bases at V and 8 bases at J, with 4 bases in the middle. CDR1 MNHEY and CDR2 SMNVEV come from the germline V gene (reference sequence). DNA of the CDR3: TGTGCCAGCAGTTTAGGGCATTCACCCCTCCACTTT. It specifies CASSLGHSPLHF.

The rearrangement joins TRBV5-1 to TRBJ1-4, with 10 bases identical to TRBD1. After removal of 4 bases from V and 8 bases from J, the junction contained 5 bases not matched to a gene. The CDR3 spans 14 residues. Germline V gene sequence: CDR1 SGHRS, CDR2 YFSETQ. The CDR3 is CASSKGQGTEKLFF. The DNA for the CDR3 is TGCGCCAGCAGCAAGGGACAGGGGACGGAAAAACTGTTTTTT. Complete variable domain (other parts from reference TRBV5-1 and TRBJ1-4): KAGVTQTPRYLIKTRGQQVTLSCSPISGHRSVSWYQQTPGQGLQFLFEYFSETQRNKGNFPGRFSGRQFSNSRSEMNVSTLELGDSALYLCASSKGQGTEKLFFGSGTQLSVL.

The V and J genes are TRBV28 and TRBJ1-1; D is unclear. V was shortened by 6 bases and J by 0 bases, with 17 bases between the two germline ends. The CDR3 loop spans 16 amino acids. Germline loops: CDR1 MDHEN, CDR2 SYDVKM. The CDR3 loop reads CASSSFPGRLNTEAFF. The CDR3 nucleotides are TGTGCCAGCAGCTCCTTCCCCGGGAGATTGAACACTGAAGCTTTCTTT. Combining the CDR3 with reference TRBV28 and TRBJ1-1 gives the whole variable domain DVKVTQSSRYLVKRTGEKVFLECVQDMDHENMFWYRQDPGLGLRLIYFSYDVKMKEKGDIPEGYSVSREKKERFSLILESASTNQTSMYLCASSSFPGRLNTEAFFGQGTRLTVV.

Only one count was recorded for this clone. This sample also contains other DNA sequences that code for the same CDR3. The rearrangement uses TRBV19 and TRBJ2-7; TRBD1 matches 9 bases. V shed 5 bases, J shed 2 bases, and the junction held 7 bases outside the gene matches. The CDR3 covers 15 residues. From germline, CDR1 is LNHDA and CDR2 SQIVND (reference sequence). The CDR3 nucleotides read TGTGCCAGTAGTCTCCGGGACAGGGCCCCCTACGAGCAGTACTTC. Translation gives CASSLRDRAPYEQYF.

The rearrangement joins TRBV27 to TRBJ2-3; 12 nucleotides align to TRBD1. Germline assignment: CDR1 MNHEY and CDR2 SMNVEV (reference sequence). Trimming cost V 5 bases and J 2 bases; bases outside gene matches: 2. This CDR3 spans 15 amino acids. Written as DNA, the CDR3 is TGTGCCAGCAGTCTGGGACAGGGGGCCACAGATACGCAGTATTTT. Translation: CASSLGQGATDTQYF.

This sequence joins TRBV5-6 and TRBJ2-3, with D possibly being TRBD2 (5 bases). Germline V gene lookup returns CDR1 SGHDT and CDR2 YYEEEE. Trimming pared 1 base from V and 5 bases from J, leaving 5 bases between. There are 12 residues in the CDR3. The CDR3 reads CASSLTRDTQYF. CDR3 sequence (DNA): TGTGCCAGCAGCTTGACTAGAGATACGCAGTATTTT.

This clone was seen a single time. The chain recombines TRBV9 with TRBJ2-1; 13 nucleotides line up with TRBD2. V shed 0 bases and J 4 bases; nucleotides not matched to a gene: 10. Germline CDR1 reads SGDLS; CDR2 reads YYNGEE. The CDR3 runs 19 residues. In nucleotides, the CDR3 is TGTGCCAGCAGCGTAGGTTGGGGACTAGCGGGATTATTGTACAATGAGCAGTTCTTC. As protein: CASSVGWGLAGLLYNEQFF. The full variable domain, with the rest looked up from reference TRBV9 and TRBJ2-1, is DSGVTQTPKHLITATGQRVTLRCSPRSGDLSVYWYQQSLDQGLQFLIQYYNGEERAKGNILERFSAQQFPDLHSELNLSSLELGDSALYFCASSVGWGLAGLLYNEQFFGPGTRLTVL.

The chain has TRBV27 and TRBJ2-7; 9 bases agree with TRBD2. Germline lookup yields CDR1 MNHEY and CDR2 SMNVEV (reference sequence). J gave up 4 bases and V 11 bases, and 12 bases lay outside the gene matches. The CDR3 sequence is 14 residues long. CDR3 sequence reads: CAVGLIAGVYEQYF. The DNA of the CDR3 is TGTGCCGTGGGACTCATAGCGGGGGTATACGAGCAGTACTTC.

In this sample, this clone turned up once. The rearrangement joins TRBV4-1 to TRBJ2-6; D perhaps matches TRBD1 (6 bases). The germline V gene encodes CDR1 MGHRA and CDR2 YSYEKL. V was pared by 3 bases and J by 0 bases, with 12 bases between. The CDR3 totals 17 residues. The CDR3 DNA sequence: TGCGCCAGCAGCCAGGAGAGGGGGAGCTCTGGGGCCAACGTCCTGACTTTC. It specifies CASSQERGSSGANVLTF.

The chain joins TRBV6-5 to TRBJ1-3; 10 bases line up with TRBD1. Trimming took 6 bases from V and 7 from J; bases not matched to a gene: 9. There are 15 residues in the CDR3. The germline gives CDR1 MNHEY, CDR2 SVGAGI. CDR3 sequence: CASSPMGTGVNTIYF. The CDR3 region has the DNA TGTGCCAGCAGCCCAATGGGGACAGGGGTGAACACCATATATTTT.

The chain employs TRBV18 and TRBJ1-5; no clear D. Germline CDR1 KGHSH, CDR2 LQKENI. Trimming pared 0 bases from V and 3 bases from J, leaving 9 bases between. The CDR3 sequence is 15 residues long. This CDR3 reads CASSPPGGNNQPQHF. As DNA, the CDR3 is TGTGCCAGCTCACCACCGGGCGGGAACAATCAGCCCCAGCATTTT.

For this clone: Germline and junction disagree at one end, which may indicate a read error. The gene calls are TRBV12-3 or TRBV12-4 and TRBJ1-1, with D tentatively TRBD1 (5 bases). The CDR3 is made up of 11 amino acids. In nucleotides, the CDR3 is TGTGCCAGCACTTTAACAGGATCCGCTTTCTTT. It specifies CASTLTGSAFF.

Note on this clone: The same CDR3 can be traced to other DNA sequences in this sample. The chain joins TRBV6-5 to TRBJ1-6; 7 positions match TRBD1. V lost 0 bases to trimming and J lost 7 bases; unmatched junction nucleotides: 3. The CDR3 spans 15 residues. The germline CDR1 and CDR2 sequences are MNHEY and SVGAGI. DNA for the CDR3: TGTGCCAGCAGTTACTCGAACAGGGGCAATTCACCCCTCCACTTT. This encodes CASSYSNRGNSPLHF.

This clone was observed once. As DNA, the CDR3 is TGTGCCAGCAGCCAAGCCACCGGACTAGCGGGAGGGTACGAGCAGTACTTC. It yields the protein CASSQATGLAGGYEQYF. This chain links TRBV4-2 with TRBJ2-7; 15 bases match TRBD2. This CDR3 spans 17 amino acids. CDR1 and CDR2 from the germline V gene are LGHNA and YNFKEQ. The junction had 5 bases not matched to a gene; V was cut back by 1 base and J by 4 bases.

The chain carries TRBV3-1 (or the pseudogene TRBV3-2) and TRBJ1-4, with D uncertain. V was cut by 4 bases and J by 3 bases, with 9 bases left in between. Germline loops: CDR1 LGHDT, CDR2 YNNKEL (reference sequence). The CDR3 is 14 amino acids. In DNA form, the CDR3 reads TGTGCCAGCAGCCGCAGTCACCCTAATGAAAAACTGTTTTTT. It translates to CASSRSHPNEKLFF.

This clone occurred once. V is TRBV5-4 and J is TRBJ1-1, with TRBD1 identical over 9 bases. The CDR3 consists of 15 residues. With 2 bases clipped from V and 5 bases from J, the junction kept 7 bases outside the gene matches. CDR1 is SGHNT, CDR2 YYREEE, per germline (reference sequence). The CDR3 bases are TGTGCCAGCAGCTTAATACGAGACAGGGGGACTGAAGCTTTCTTT. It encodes CASSLIRDRGTEAFF.

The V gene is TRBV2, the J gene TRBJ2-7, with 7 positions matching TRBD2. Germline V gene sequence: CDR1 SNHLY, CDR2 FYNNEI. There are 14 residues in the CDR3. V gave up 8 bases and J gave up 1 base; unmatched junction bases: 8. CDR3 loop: CASSGGLRSYEQYF. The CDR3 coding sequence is TGTGCCAGCTCTGGGGGACTAAGGTCCTACGAGCAGTACTTC.

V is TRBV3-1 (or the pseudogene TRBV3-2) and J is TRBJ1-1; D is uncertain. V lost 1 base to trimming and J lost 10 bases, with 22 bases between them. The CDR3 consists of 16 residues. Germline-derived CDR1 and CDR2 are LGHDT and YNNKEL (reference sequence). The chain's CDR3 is CASSQGGLNREHGAFF. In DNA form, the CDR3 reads TGTGCCAGCAGCCAAGGCGGGTTGAACCGAGAACATGGAGCTTTCTTT.

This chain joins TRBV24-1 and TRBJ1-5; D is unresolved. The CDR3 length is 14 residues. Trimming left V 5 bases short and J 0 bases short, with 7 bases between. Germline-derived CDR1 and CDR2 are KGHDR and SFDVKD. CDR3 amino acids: CATSADNSNQPQHF. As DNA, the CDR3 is TGTGCCACCAGTGCAGATAATAGCAATCAGCCCCAGCATTTT.

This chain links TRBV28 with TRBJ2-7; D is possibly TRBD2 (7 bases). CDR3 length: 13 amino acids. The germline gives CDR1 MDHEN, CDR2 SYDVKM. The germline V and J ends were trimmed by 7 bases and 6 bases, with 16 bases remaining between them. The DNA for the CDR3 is TGTGCCAGCAAGGGGGGGAGCGTGGGCGAGCAGTACTTC. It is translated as CASKGGSVGEQYF. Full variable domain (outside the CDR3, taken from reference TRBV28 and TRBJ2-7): DVKVTQSSRYLVKRTGEKVFLECVQDMDHENMFWYRQDPGLGLRLIYFSYDVKMKEKGDIPEGYSVSREKKERFSLILESASTNQTSMYLCASKGGSVGEQYFGPGTRLTVT.

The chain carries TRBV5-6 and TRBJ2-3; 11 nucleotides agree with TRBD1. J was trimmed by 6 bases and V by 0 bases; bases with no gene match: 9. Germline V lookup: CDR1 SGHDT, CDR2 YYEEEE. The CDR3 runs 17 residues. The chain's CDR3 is CASSLEWGQGERDTQYF. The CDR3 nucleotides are TGTGCCAGCAGCTTGGAATGGGGACAGGGGGAAAGGGATACGCAGTATTTT.